This T cell receptor (beta chain) comes out of a study of shared clonotypes between healthy human individuals. Germline lookup yields CDR1 SGHNT and CDR2 YYREEE (reference sequence). The trim removed 4 bases at V and 0 bases at J, leaving 4 bases unmatched. The CDR3 runs 16 residues. TCRdb keeps only in-frame clones here, not all; method: immunoSEQ multiplex PCR. The sample has under 550,000 clones, about 96% seen once. The clonotype comes from a woman between 25 and 40 years old in good health. The chain recombines TRBV5-4 with TRBJ2-7; TRBD2 matches at 13 bases. The sequenced sample was naive CD4+ T cells sorted from blood. Subset of the sample: CD45RA+ positively selected. CDR3 sequence (DNA): TGTGCCAGCAGCAAAGGGACTAGCGGGAACTCCTACGAGCAGTACTTC. This translates into CASSKGTSGNSYEQYF.